Presented here are 25 T cell receptor beta chains from one specimen sequenced in a study of regulatory T cells in long-lasting Graves disease. Time point reported: persistent/refractory GD, antithyroid drugs over 5 years with positive TRAb. Making the TCR library involved RNA that had been extracted from PBMCs. Both iRepertoire HTBI primers and Arm-PCR of CDR3 regions were used to build the TCR beta libraries. TCRdb called the multiplex PCR reads again in MiXCR, with one record for every CDR3 protein. The table includes hundreds of thousands of distinct CDR3 sequences, less than 20% detected once. Specimen: peripheral blood mononuclear cells (PBMCs), collected when the disease was refractory, from a patient treated with antithyroid drugs. Every receptor here comes from a female donor with Graves disease.

This clonotype was observed a few times. This chain connects TRBV7-9 to TRBJ2-4, with 8 nucleotides matching TRBD1. Trimming at V came to 0 bases and at J to 5 bases, leaving 9 bases not matched to a gene. CDR3 length: 17 residues. CDR1 is SEHNR, CDR2 FQNEAQ, per germline (reference sequence). This CDR3 is CASSLAWTGKRQNIQYF. The CDR3, as DNA: TGTGCCAGCAGCTTAGCTTGGACAGGGAAAAGGCAAAACATTCAGTACTTC.

In the case of this clonotype: The junction does not match germline at one end; this may be a read error. The chain carries TRBV7-2 and TRBJ1-1, with D tentatively TRBD1 (6 bases). The CDR3 extends over 15 amino acids. CDR1 SGHTA and CDR2 FQGNSA come from the germline V gene. For the CDR3, the DNA is TGCGCCAGCAGCTTGGGCCGCTCGAGGGGGGCTGAAGCTTTCTTT. Protein: CASSLGRSRGAEAFF. Based on the CDR3 plus reference TRBV7-2 and TRBJ1-1, the full variable domain is GAGVSQSPSNKVTEKGKDVELRCDPISGHTALYWYRQSLGQGLEFLIYFQGNSAPDKSGLPSDRFSAERTGGSVSTLTIQRTQQEDSAVYLCASSLGRSRGAEAFFGQGTRLTVV.

This chain uses TRBV6-1 with TRBJ1-1; maybe TRBD1 (6 bases). Germline V gene sequence: CDR1 MNHNS, CDR2 SASEGT. V was cut by 6 bases and J by 8 bases, with 10 bases left in between. CDR3 length equals 11 residues. The CDR3: CASSTTGEAFF. CDR3 in DNA: TGTGCCAGCAGCACAACAGGGGAAGCTTTCTTT.

This chain uses TRBV5-1 with TRBJ2-5, with TRBD1 matching over 7 bases. In germline, CDR1 is SGHRS, CDR2 YFSETQ. Losses at the gene ends were 3 bases for V and 0 bases for J; bases not matched to a gene: 8. CDR3 size: 16 residues. The CDR3 DNA reads TGCGCCAGCAGCTCAGGGACAGCCCGGTACCAAGAGACCCAGTACTTC. Translated: CASSSGTARYQETQYF.

Here the CDR3 DNA reads TGTGCCAGCAGTGTCTTCGGGACGACCACAGATACGCAGTATTTT. Translated: CASSVFGTTTDTQYF. The chain couples TRBV2 to TRBJ2-3; either TRBD1 or TRBD2 may supply D (5 bases each). This CDR3 is 15 amino acids long. Germline CDR1 reads SNHLY; CDR2 reads FYNNEI. Trimming stripped 4 bases from V and 2 bases from J, with 13 bases between.

The rearrangement joins TRBV7-9 to TRBJ2-5, with 14 bases matching TRBD2. Germline V gene lookup returns CDR1 SEHNR and CDR2 FQNEAQ (reference sequence). The CDR3 covers 18 residues. V shed 7 bases and J 5 bases; nucleotides not matched to a gene: 15. The CDR3 loop is CASTGGLAGARSRETQYF. The CDR3 bases are TGTGCCAGCACCGGGGGACTAGCGGGAGCACGTTCTCGGGAGACCCAGTACTTC.

This clonotype was found many times. This chain joins TRBV6-5 and TRBJ2-7; TRBD2 matches 12 bases. The CDR3 runs to 16 residues. The J segment lost 2 bases and the V segment lost 0 bases, leaving 2 bases of the junction unmatched. CDR1 and CDR2 from the germline V gene are MNHEY and SVGAGI. CDR3 in DNA: TGTGCCAGCAGTTACTCGACTAGCGGGAGTGCCTACGAGCAGTACTTC. It is translated as CASSYSTSGSAYEQYF.

This clonotype has only a few counts. V and J are TRBV12-3 or TRBV12-4 and TRBJ2-3, with 7 bases lining up with TRBD1. The CDR3 length is 15 residues. The junction had 7 bases not matched to a gene; V was cut back by 6 bases and J by 1 base. CDR3 DNA: TGTGCCAGCAGGCCACAGGGGATAGGCACAGATACGCAGTATTTT. Its translation is CASRPQGIGTDTQYF.

The chain joins TRBV6-5 to TRBJ2-7, with 10 bases fitting TRBD1. CDR1 is MNHEY, CDR2 SVGAGI, per germline. This CDR3 has 15 amino acids. V was clipped by 2 bases and J by 5 bases; unmatched bases: 6. The CDR3 reads CASSYTGTGVHEQYF. DNA of the CDR3: TGTGCCAGCAGTTACACCGGGACAGGGGTCCACGAGCAGTACTTC.

J is TRBJ1-5 and V is TRBV10-3, with 11 bases that match TRBD1. The CDR3 loop spans 13 amino acids. Losses at the gene ends were 9 bases for V and 4 bases for J; bases not matched to a gene: 2. Germline CDR1 ENHRY, CDR2 SYGVKD. The CDR3 DNA reads TGTGCCATAGGACAGGGGGCGAATCAGCCCCAGCATTTT. It is translated as CAIGQGANQPQHF.

On this clonotype itself: A read error may be the cause here, since a much bigger clone is one base away. V and J are TRBV28 and TRBJ2-1, with a possible D match to TRBD2 (5 bases). V was trimmed by 5 bases and J by 0 bases, leaving 14 bases between them. The CDR3 consists of 16 residues. Germline V CDR1 and CDR2: MDHEN, SYDVKM. In DNA form, the CDR3 reads TGTGCCAGCAGTACCCAGCGGTCCAACTCCTACAATGAGCAGTTCTTC. It codes for CASSTQRSNSYNEQFF.

There are many counts of this clonotype. The CDR3 sequence is CASSPGTGTSYEQYF. The CDR3 DNA is TGTGCCAGCAGCCCCGGGACAGGTACATCCTACGAGCAGTACTTC. The genes are TRBV2 and TRBJ2-7; 8 bases map to TRBD1. Unmatched junction bases numbered 8, after V lost 6 bases and J lost 1 base. CDR3 length: 15 residues. Per the germline V gene, CDR1 is SNHLY and CDR2 is FYNNEI.

This clonotype was detected a few times. The chain has TRBV15 and TRBJ1-6; D uncertain. With 1 base removed from V and 5 bases from J, the gap between germline ends came to 15 bases. Per the germline V gene, CDR1 is LNHNV and CDR2 is YYDKDF (reference sequence). The CDR3 loop spans 17 amino acids. The CDR3 loop reads CATSRGWGNRDNSPLHF. In DNA, the CDR3 is TGTGCCACCAGCAGAGGCTGGGGTAACCGGGATAATTCACCCCTCCACTTT. Together with reference TRBV15 and TRBJ1-6, the CDR3 gives the full variable domain: DAMVIQNPRYQVTQFGKPVTLSCSQTLNHNVMYWYQQKSSQAPKLLFHYYDKDFNNEADTPDNFQSRRPNTSFCFLDIRSPGLGDTAMYLCATSRGWGNRDNSPLHFGNGTRLTVT.

V gene TRBV9 combines with J gene TRBJ1-1; maybe TRBD1 (5 bases). V gave up 2 bases and J gave up 3 bases, with 8 bases separating them. From germline, CDR1 is SGDLS and CDR2 YYNGEE. The CDR3 extends over 13 amino acids. For the CDR3, the DNA is TGTGCCAGCAGCGTTGGGGGTCACACTGAAGCTTTCTTT. It yields the protein CASSVGGHTEAFF.

This clonotype was seen at least ten times. This chain uses TRBV20-1 with TRBJ1-2, with D hard to call. The CDR3 loop spans 12 amino acids. Germline V gene lookup returns CDR1 DFQATT and CDR2 SNEGSKA (reference sequence). Trimming stripped 0 bases from V and 3 bases from J, with 5 bases between. The CDR3 protein is CSAREGYYGYTF. CDR3 nucleotide sequence: TGCAGTGCTAGAGAAGGGTACTATGGCTACACCTTC.

This clonotype was detected many times. The junction does not match germline at one end; this may be a read error. The chain is built from TRBV28 and TRBJ2-7; D possibly corresponds to TRBD2 (5 bases). This CDR3 spans 11 amino acids. CDR1 is MDHEN and CDR2 is SYDVKM in the germline V gene. The CDR3 is CASSEGSRRHF. As DNA, the CDR3 is TGTGCCAGCAGTGAGGGCTCCCGGAGACACTTC. The whole variable domain, filled in from reference TRBV28 and TRBJ2-7, reads DVKVTQSSRYLVKRTGEKVFLECVQDMDHENMFWYRQDPGLGLRLIYFSYDVKMKEKGDIPEGYSVSREKKERFSLILESASTNQTSMYLCASSEGSRRHFGPGTRLTVT.

This clonotype was counted ten times or more. The chain uses TRBV7-8 and TRBJ1-2; no firm D call. The CDR3 is made up of 16 amino acids. Germline CDR1 and CDR2: SGHVS and FQNEAQ. The V end was cut by 0 bases, the J end by 2 bases, with 13 bases between. CDR3 in DNA: TGTGCCAGCAGCTTAGCACAGCCAAACGTCAACTATGGCTACACCTTC. Translation gives CASSLAQPNVNYGYTF.

This clonotype was seen repeatedly, ten times or more. The chain has TRBV29-1 and TRBJ2-7; D unclear. This CDR3 spans 12 amino acids. The V gene's germline CDR1 is SQVTM and CDR2 ANQGSEA. Trimming left V 0 bases short and J 2 bases short, with 5 bases between. Here the CDR3 reads CSVEDNAYEQYF. In DNA, the CDR3 is TGCAGCGTTGAAGATAACGCCTACGAGCAGTACTTC.

V is TRBV29-1 and J is TRBJ1-1; 12 bases align to TRBD1. This CDR3 has 14 amino acids. Per germline, CDR1 SQVTM and CDR2 ANQGSEA. J was trimmed by 4 bases and V by 7 bases; bases with no gene match: 7. In DNA form, the CDR3 reads TGCAGCGGGAAGGGACAGGGGGCGCGCACTGAAGCTTTCTTT. This encodes CSGKGQGARTEAFF.

The sample holds many counts of this clonotype. V and J are TRBV6-2 or TRBV6-3 and TRBJ2-7, with unresolved D. The germline CDR1 and CDR2 sequences are MNHEY and SVGEGT. Trimming took 2 bases from V and 6 from J, leaving 11 bases between them. This CDR3 is built from 13 residues. CDR3 in amino acids: CASSYLGFREQYF. The CDR3 coding sequence is TGTGCCAGCAGTTACCTGGGGTTTCGCGAGCAGTACTTC.

This clonotype has at least ten counts. This chain links TRBV7-8 with TRBJ2-5; 14 nucleotides match TRBD2. The CDR3 consists of 16 residues. V was pared by 5 bases and J by 5 bases, with 7 bases of the junction left unmatched. Germline V gene sequence: CDR1 SGHVS, CDR2 FQNEAQ. As DNA, the CDR3 is TGTGCCAGCAGCCCGACGGGACTAGCGGGGGTGGAGACCCAGTACTTC. This encodes CASSPTGLAGVETQYF.

The gene calls are TRBV11-2 and TRBJ1-3, with D perhaps matching TRBD1 (5 bases). V was shortened by 1 base and J by 4 bases, with 11 bases between the two germline ends. The CDR3 contains 15 residues. Germline-derived CDR1 and CDR2 are SGHAT and FQNNGV. Here the CDR3 DNA reads TGTGCCAGCAGCTTAGTTTCAGGGTCAGGAAACACCATATATTTT. It encodes CASSLVSGSGNTIYF.

The chain carries TRBV24-1 and TRBJ1-4, with 10 bases lining up with TRBD1. With 4 bases clipped from V and 8 bases from J, the junction kept 9 bases outside the gene matches. This CDR3 has 16 amino acids. The germline V gene encodes CDR1 KGHDR and CDR2 SFDVKD. The CDR3 region is CATSEVTTGGGEKLFF. In DNA, the CDR3 is TGTGCCACCAGTGAAGTAACGACAGGGGGCGGCGAAAAACTGTTTTTT.

This clonotype occurred a few times. Its ends do not fully match the called genes, so a read error is possible. This chain uses TRBV5-8 with TRBJ1-2; 7 nucleotides agree with TRBD1. The germline CDR1 and CDR2 sequences are SGHTS and YDEGEE. The CDR3 spans 12 residues. Written as DNA, the CDR3 is TGTGCCAGCAGACATACAGGGGATTTATTCTCCTTC. The encoded protein is CASRHTGDLFSF. The full variable domain, completed using reference TRBV5-8 and TRBJ1-2, is EAGVTQSPTHLIKTRGQQATLRCSPISGHTSVYWYQQALGLGLQFLLWYDEGEERNRGNFPPRFSGRQFPNYSSELNVNALELEDSALYLCASRHTGDLFSFGSGTRLTVV.

V gene TRBV7-9 combines with J gene TRBJ1-2; D remains ambiguous. Trimming left V 1 base short and J 7 bases short, with 16 bases between. Germline V CDR1 and CDR2: SEHNR, FQNEAQ (reference sequence). The CDR3 is 15 amino acids. CDR3 coding DNA: TGTGCCAGCAGCTTAGAAAGTGGGCCAGCTCCTGGCTACACCTTC. This codes for CASSLESGPAPGYTF. The full variable domain, its missing parts supplied by reference TRBV7-9 and TRBJ1-2, is DTGVSQNPRHKITKRGQNVTFRCDPISEHNRLYWYRQTLGQGPEFLTYFQNEAQLEKSRLLSDRFSAERPKGSFSTLEIQRTEQGDSAMYLCASSLESGPAPGYTFGSGTRLTVV.